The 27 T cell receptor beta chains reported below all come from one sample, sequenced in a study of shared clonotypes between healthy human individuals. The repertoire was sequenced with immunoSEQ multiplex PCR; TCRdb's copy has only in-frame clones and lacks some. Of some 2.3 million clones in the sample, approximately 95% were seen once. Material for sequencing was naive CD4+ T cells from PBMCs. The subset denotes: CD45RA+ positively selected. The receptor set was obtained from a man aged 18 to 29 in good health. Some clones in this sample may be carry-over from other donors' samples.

The CDR3 loop is CASSHPSETQYF. The CDR3 DNA reads as TGTGCCAGCAGCCATCCTTCAGAGACCCAGTACTTC. The V call is TRBV27, the J call TRBJ2-5, with D hard to call. This CDR3 region has 12 residues. Trimming cost V 6 bases and J 4 bases, with 9 bases left between them. Germline assignment: CDR1 MNHEY and CDR2 SMNVEV (reference sequence).

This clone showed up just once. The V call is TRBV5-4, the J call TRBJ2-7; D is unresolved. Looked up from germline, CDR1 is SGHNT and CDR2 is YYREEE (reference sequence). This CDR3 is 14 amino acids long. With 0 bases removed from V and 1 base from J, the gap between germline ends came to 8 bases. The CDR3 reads CASSLAGVSYEQYF. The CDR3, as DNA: TGTGCCAGCAGCTTGGCCGGTGTGTCCTACGAGCAGTACTTC.

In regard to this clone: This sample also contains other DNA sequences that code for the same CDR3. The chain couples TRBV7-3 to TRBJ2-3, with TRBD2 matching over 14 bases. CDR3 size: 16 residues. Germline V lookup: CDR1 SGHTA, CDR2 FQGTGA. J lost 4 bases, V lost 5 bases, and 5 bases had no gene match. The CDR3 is CASSTGLAGVADTQYF. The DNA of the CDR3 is TGTGCCAGCAGCACGGGACTAGCGGGAGTAGCAGATACGCAGTATTTT.

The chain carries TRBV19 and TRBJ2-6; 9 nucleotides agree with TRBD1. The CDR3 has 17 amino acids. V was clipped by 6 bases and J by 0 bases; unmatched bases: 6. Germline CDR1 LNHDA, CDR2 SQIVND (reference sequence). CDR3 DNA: TGTGCCAGTAGCGCCGGGACAGGGAGCTCTGGGGCCAACGTCCTGACTTTC. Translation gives CASSAGTGSSGANVLTF.

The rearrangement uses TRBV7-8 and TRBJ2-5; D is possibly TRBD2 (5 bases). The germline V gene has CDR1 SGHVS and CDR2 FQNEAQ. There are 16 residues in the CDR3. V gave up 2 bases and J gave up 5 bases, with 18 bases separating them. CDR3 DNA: TGTGCCAGCAGCTTATCGGGGATAGGGTCCTATGAGACCCAGTACTTC. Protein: CASSLSGIGSYETQYF. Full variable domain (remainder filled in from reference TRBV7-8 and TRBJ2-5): GAGVSQSPRYKVAKRGQDVALRCDPISGHVSLFWYQQALGQGPEFLTYFQNEAQLDKSGLPSDRFFAERPEGSVSTLKIQRTQQEDSAVYLCASSLSGIGSYETQYFGPGTRLLVL.

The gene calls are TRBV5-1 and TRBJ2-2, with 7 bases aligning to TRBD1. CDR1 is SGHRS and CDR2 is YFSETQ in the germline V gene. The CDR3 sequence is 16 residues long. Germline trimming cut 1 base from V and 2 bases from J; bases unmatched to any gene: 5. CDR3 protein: CASSLRGQTNTGELFF. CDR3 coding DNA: TGCGCCAGCAGCTTGAGGGGACAGACCAACACCGGGGAGCTGTTTTTT.

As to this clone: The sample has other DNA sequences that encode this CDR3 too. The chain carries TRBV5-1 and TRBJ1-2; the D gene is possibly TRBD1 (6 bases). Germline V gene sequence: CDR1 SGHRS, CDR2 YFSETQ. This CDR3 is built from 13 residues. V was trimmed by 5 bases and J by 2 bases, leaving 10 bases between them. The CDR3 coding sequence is TGCGCCAGCAGTCCTGACAGGAACTATGGCTACACCTTC. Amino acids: CASSPDRNYGYTF.

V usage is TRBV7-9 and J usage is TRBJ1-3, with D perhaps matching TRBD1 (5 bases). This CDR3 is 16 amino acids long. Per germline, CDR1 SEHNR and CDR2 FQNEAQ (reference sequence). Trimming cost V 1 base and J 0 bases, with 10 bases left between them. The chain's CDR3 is CASSLESRVSGNTIYF. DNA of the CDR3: TGTGCCAGCAGCTTAGAAAGCAGGGTCTCTGGAAACACCATATATTTT.

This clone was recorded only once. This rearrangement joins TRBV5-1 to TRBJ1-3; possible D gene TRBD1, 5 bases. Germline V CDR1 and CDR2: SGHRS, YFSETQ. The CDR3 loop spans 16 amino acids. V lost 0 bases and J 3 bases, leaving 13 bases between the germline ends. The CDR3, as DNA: TGCGCCAGCAGCTTGGACCCGGGGCAGGATGGAAACACCATATATTTT. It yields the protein CASSLDPGQDGNTIYF.

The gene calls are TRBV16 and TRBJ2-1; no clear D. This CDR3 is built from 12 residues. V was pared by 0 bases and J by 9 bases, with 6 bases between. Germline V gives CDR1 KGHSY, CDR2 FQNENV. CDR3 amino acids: CASSQSVGEQFF. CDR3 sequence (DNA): TGTGCCAGCAGCCAATCGGTCGGTGAGCAGTTCTTC.

CDR3 protein: CASSPGRTYSYEQYF. For the CDR3, the DNA is TGTGCCAGCTCACCAGGCAGAACCTACTCCTACGAGCAGTACTTC. This rearrangement joins TRBV18 to TRBJ2-7, with D hard to call. Germline V gene data show CDR1 as KGHSH and CDR2 as LQKENI. This CDR3 is built from 15 residues. Trimming shortened V by 2 bases and J by 0 bases, and 11 bases separated the two germline ends.

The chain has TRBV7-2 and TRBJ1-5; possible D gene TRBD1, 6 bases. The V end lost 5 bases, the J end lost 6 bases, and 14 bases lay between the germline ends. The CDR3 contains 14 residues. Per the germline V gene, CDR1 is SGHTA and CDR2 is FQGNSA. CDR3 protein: CASSLKMGAQPQHF. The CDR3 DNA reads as TGTGCCAGCAGCCTAAAAATGGGGGCTCAGCCCCAGCATTTT.

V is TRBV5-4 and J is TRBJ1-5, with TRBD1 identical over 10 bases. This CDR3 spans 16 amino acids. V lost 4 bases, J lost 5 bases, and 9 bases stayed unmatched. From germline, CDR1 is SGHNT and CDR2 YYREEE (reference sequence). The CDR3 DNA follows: TGTGCCAGCAGCCTACGCTCCGGGACAGGGGATCAGCCCCAGCATTTT. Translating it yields CASSLRSGTGDQPQHF.

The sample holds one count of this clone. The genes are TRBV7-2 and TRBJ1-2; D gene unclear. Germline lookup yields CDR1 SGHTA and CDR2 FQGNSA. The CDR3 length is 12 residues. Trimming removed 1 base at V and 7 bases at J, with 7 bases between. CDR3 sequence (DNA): TGTGCCAGCAGCTTAGGTTGGACTGGCTACACCTTC. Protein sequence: CASSLGWTGYTF.

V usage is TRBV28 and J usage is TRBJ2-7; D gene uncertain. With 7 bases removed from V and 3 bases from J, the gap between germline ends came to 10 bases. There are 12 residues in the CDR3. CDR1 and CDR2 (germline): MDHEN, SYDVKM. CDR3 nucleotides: TGTGCCAGCATTACCTCGAACTACGAGCAGTACTTC. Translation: CASITSNYEQYF.

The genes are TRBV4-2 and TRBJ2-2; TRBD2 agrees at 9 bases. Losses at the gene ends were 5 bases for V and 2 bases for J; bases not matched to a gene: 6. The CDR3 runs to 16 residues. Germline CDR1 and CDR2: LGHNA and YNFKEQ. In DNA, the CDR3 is TGTGCCAGCAGCAAGACGACTAGCGGCAACACCGGGGAGCTGTTTTTT. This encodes CASSKTTSGNTGELFF.

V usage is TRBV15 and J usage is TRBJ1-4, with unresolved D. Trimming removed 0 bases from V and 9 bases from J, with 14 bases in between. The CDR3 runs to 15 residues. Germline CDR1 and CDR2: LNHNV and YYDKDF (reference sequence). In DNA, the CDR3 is TGTGCCACCAGCAGAGATCCCCTGGGCGGTCAAAAACTGTTTTTT. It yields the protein CATSRDPLGGQKLFF.

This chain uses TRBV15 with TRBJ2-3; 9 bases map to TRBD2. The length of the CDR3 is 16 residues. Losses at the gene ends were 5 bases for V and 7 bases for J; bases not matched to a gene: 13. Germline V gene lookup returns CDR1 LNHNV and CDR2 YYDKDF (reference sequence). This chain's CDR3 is CATSSASGRSWNTQYF. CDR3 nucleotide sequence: TGTGCCACCAGCTCCGCGAGCGGGAGGTCGTGGAATACGCAGTATTTT.

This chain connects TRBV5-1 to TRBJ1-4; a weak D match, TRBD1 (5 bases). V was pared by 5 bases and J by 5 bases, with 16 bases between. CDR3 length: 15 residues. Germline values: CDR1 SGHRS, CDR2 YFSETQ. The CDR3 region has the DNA TGCGCCAGCAGATCTTGGGACGGAGAAAATGAAAAACTGTTTTTT. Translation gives CASRSWDGENEKLFF.

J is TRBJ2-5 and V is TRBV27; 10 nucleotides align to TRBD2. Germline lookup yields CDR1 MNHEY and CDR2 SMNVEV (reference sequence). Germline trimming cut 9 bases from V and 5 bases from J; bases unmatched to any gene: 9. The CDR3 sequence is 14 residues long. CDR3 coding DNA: TGTGCCAGTGGAGCGGGAGGGACTTGGGAGACCCAGTACTTC. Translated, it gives CASGAGGTWETQYF.

CDR3 residues: CASSLSTGTGTYEQYF. Here the CDR3 DNA reads TGTGCCAGCAGTTTATCTACCGGGACAGGGACGTACGAGCAGTACTTC. J is TRBJ2-7 and V is TRBV27, with 9 positions matching TRBD1. V dropped 0 bases and J dropped 4; count of bases not matched to a gene: 7. Germline lookup yields CDR1 MNHEY and CDR2 SMNVEV (reference sequence). CDR3 length equals 16 residues.

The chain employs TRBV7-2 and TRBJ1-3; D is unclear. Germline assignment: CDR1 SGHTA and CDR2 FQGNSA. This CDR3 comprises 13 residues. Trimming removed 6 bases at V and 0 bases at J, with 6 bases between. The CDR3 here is CASSIDSGNTIYF. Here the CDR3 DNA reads TGTGCCAGCAGTATAGACTCTGGAAACACCATATATTTT.

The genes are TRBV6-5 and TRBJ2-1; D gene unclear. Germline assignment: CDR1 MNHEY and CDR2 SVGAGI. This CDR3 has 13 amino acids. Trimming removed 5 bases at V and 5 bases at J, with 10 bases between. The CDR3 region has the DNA TGTGCCAGCAGTAGACCTAACCACAATGAGCAGTTCTTC. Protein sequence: CASSRPNHNEQFF.

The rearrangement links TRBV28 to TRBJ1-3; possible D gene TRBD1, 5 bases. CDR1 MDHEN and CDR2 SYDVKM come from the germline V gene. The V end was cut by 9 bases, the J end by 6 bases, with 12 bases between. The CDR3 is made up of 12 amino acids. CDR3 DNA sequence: TGTGCCAGTTGGGACCTCATAAACACCATATATTTT. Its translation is CASWDLINTIYF.

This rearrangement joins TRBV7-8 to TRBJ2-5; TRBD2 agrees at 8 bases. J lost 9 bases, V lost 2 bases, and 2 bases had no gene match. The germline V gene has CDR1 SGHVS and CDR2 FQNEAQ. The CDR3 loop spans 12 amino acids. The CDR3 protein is CASSLSGGAQYF. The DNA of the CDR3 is TGTGCCAGCAGCTTATCGGGAGGGGCCCAGTACTTC.

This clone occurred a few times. CDR3 in amino acids: CASSEPGSQAYEQYF. In DNA, the CDR3 is TGTGCCAGCAGTGAACCTGGGAGTCAGGCCTACGAGCAGTACTTC. V and J are TRBV25-1 and TRBJ2-7, with D tentatively TRBD2 (5 bases). This CDR3 is built from 15 residues. Germline V lookup: CDR1 MGHDK, CDR2 SYGVNS. Trimming took 2 bases from V and 2 from J, leaving 13 bases between them.

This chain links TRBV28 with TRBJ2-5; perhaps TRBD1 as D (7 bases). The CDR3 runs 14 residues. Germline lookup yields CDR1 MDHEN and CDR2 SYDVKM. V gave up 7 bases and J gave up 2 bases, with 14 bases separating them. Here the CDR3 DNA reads TGTGCCAGCACACTGGGGGGACAGCAAGAGACCCAGTACTTC. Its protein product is CASTLGGQQETQYF.